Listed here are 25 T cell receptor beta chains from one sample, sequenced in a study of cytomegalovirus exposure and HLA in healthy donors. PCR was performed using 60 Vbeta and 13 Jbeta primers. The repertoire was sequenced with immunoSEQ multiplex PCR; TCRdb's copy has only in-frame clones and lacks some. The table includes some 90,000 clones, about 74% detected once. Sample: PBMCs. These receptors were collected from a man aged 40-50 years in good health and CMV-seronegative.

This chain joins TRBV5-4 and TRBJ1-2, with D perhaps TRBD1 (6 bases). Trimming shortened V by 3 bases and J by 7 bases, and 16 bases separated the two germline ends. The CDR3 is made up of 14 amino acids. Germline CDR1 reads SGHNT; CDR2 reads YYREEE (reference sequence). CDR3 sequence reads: CASSSAGVIGGYTF. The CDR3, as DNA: TGTGCCAGCAGCTCAGCAGGGGTGATCGGTGGCTACACCTTC.

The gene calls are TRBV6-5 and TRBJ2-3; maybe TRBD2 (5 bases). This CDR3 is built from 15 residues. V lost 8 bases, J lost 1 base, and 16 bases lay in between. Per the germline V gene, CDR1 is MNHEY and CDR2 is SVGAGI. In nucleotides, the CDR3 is TGTGCCAGCTCCTCCGTCCTAGCAGGCACAGATACGCAGTATTTT. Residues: CASSSVLAGTDTQYF.

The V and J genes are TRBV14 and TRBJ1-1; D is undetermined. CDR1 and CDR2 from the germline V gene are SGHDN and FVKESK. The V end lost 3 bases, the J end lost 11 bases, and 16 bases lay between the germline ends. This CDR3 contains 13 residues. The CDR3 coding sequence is TGTGCCAGCAGCCACCTCCTCCTAGTCCCGGCTTTCTTT. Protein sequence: CASSHLLLVPAFF.

The CDR3 nucleotides are TGCGCCAGCAGCCTAGACAGGGGGGACACTGAAGCTTTCTTT. Its translation: CASSLDRGDTEAFF. The rearrangement uses TRBV5-1 and TRBJ1-1; TRBD1 aligns across 9 bases. The CDR3 is 14 amino acids. J gave up 3 bases and V 4 bases, and 4 bases lay outside the gene matches. Germline lookup yields CDR1 SGHRS and CDR2 YFSETQ.

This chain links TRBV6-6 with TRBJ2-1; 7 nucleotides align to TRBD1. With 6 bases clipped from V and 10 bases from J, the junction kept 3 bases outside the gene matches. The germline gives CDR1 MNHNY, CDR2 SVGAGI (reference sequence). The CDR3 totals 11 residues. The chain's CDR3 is CASSQGEEQFF. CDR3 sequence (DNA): TGTGCCAGCAGCCAGGGGGAAGAGCAGTTCTTC.

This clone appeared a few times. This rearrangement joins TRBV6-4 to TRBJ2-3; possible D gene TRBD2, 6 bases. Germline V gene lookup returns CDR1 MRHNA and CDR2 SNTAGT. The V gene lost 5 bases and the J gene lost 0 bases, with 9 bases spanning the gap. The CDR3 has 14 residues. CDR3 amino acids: CASSKGLSTDTQYF. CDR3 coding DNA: TGTGCCAGCAGTAAGGGACTTAGCACAGATACGCAGTATTTT.

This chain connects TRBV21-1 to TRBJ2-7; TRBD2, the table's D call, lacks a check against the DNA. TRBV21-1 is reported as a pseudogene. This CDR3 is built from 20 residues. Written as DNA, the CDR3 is TGTGCCAGCAGCAAAATGGGGGTAGCGGGGTTGAGCCGGACGGCCTACGAGCAGTACTTC. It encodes CASSKMGVAGLSRTAYEQYF.

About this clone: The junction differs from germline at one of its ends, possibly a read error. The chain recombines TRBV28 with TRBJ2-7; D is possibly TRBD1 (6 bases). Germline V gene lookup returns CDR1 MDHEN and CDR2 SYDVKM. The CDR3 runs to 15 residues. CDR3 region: CASSGRDNLSYKQYF. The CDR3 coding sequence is TGTGCCAGCAGTGGACGGGACAACCTATCCTACAAGCAGTACTTC.

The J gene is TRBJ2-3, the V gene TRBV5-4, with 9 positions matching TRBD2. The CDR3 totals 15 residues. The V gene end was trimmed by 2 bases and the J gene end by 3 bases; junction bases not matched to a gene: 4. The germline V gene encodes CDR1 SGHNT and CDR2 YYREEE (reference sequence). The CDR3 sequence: CASSLAGGRTDTQYF. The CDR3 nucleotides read TGTGCCAGCAGCTTAGCGGGGGGAAGAACAGATACGCAGTATTTT.

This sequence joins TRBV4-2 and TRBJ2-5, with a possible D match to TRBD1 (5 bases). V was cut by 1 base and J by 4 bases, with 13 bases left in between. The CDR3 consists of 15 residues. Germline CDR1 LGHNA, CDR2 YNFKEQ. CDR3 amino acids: CASSQGERRGETQYF. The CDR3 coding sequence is TGTGCCAGCAGCCAAGGAGAGAGAAGGGGAGAGACCCAGTACTTC.

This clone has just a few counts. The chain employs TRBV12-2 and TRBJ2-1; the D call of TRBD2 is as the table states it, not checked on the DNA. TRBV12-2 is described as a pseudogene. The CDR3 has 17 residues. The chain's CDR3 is CASRLPQRGGPPNEQFF. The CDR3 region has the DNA TGTGCAAGTCGCTTACCCCAGCGCGGGGGCCCCCCGAATGAGCAGTTCTTC.

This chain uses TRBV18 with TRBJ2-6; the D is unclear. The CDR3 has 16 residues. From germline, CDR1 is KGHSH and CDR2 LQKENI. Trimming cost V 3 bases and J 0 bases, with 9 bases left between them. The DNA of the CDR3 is TGTGCCAGCTCACCCGAGGCTTCCTCTGGGGCCAACGTCCTGACTTTC. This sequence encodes CASSPEASSGANVLTF.

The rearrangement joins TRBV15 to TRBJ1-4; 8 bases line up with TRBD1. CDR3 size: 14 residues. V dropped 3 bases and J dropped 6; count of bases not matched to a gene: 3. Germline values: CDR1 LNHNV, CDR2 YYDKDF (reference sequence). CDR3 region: CATSRDRVYEKLFF. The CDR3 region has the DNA TGTGCCACCAGCAGGGACAGGGTTTATGAAAAACTGTTTTTT. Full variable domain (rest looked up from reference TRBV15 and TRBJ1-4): DAMVIQNPRYQVTQFGKPVTLSCSQTLNHNVMYWYQQKSSQAPKLLFHYYDKDFNNEADTPDNFQSRRPNTSFCFLDIRSPGLGDTAMYLCATSRDRVYEKLFFGSGTQLSVL.

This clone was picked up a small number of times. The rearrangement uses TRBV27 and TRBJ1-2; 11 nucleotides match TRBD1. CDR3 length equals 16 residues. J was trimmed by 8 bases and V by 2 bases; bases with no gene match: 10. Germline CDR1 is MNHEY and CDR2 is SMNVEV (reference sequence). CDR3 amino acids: CASSLGTGTGGCGYTF. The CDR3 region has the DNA TGTGCCAGCAGTTTAGGGACCGGGACAGGGGGGTGCGGCTACACCTTC.

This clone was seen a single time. In nucleotides, the CDR3 is TGTGCCAGCTCCTGGGACACTGGGGGTGGCGAGCAGTACTTC. Translation gives CASSWDTGGGEQYF. The rearrangement joins TRBV19 to TRBJ2-7, with D possibly being TRBD1 (6 bases). This CDR3 comprises 14 residues. V lost 9 bases and J lost 6, with 21 bases in between. CDR1 LNHDA and CDR2 SQIVND come from the germline V gene (reference sequence).

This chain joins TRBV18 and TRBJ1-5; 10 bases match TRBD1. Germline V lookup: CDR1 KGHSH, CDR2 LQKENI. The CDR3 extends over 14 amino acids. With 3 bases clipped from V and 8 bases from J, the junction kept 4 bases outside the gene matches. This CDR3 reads CASSPGTGVEPQHF. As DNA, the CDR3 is TGTGCCAGCTCACCCGGGACAGGGGTCGAGCCCCAGCATTTT.

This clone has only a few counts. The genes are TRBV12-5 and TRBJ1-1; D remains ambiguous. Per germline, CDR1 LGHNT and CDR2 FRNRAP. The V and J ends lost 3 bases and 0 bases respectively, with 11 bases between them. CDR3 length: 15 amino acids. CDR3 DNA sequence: TGTGCTAGTGGTTTTCGAGGGATTATGAACACTGAAGCTTTCTTT. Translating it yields CASGFRGIMNTEAFF.

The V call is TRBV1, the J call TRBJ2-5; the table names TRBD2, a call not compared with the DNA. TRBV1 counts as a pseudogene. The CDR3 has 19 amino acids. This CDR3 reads CTSSHAGLAGGLGAETQYF. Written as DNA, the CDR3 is TGCACCAGCAGCCATGCCGGACTAGCGGGGGGCCTAGGGGCCGAGACCCAGTACTTC.

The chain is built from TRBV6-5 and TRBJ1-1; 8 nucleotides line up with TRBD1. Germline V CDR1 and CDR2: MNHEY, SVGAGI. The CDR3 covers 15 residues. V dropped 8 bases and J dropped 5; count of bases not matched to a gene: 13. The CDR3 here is CASRPAPGGWTEAFF. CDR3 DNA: TGTGCCAGCCGACCCGCACCAGGGGGCTGGACTGAAGCTTTCTTT.

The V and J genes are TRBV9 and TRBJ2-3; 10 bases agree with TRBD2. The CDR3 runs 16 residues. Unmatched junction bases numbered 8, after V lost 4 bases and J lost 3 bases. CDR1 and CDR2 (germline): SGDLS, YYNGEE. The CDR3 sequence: CASSPLAGGGTDTQYF. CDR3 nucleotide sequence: TGTGCCAGCAGCCCCTTAGCGGGGGGAGGAACAGATACGCAGTATTTT.

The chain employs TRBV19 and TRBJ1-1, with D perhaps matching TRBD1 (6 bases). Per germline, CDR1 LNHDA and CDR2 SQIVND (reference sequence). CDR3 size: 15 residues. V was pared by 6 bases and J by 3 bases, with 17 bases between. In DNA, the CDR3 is TGTGCCAGTAGACCTCTGGGGGCCGGGGACACTGAAGCTTTCTTT. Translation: CASRPLGAGDTEAFF.

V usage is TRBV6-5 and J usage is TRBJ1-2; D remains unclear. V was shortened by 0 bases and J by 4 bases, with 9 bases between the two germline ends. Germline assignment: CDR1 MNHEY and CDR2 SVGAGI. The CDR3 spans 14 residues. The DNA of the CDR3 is TGTGCCAGCAGTTACTCGCCAGGCAGCTATGGCTACACCTTC. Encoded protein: CASSYSPGSYGYTF.

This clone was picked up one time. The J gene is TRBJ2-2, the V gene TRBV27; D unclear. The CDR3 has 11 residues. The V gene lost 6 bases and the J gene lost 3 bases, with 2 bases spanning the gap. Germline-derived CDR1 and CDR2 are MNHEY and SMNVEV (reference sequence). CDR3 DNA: TGTGCCAGCAGCTACACCGGGGAGCTGTTTTTT. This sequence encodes CASSYTGELFF.

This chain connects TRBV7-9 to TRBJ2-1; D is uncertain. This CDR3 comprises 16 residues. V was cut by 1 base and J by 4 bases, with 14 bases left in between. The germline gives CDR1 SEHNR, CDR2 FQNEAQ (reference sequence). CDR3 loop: CASSLVTAPIYNEQFF. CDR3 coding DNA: TGTGCCAGCAGCTTAGTCACAGCCCCAATATACAATGAGCAGTTCTTC.

CDR3 DNA: TGTGCCAGCAGTTATGGGACAGGTACCCAAGAGACCCAGTACTTC. Translation: CASSYGTGTQETQYF. This chain joins TRBV5-8 and TRBJ2-5, with 8 bases matching TRBD1. The V and J ends lost 5 bases and 1 base, in that order; junction bases with no gene match: 7. From germline, CDR1 is SGHTS and CDR2 YDEGEE. The CDR3 runs to 15 residues. Looking up the rest from reference TRBV5-8 and TRBJ2-5 gives the full variable domain: EAGVTQSPTHLIKTRGQQATLRCSPISGHTSVYWYQQALGLGLQFLLWYDEGEERNRGNFPPRFSGRQFPNYSSELNVNALELEDSALYLCASSYGTGTQETQYFGPGTRLLVL.